This paragraph covers one T cell receptor beta chain sequence. The sample belongs to a study of shared clonotypes between healthy human individuals. Assay: immunoSEQ multiplex PCR; the TCRdb copy retains only in-frame clones and omits some. The sample has about 610,000 clones; approximately 96% are singletons. Naive CD8 cells comprised CD45RO-negative, CCR7-positively selected cells, excluding terminally differentiated effector memory CD45RA+ cells. The V and J ends lost 2 bases and 3 bases, in that order; junction bases with no gene match: 5. Germline loops: CDR1 SEHNR, CDR2 FQNEAQ (reference sequence). The CDR3 extends over 16 amino acids.

The rearrangement joins TRBV7-9 to TRBJ2-1; TRBD1 agrees at 9 bases. Sequences were obtained from naive CD8+ T cells sorted from blood. The receptor was isolated from a woman aged 25 to 39 in good health. CDR3 in DNA: TGTGCCAGCAGCTTACGGACGGACAGGGGCTACAATGAGCAGTTCTTC. Protein sequence: CASSLRTDRGYNEQFF.